The 25 T cell receptor beta chains presented below share a single source sample, sequenced in a study of molecular identifiers for immune sequencing clone quantification. TCRdb re-analysed the PCR reads in MiXCR, keeping a single row per CDR3 protein. The table includes some 680,000 distinct CDR3 sequences, over 25% detected once. Material: naive CD8+ T cells from blood, with Jurkat cell RNA spiked in. Stated subset: FACS-sorted CD8+CD4-CCR7+CD45RA+ naive T cells. Receptor source: a human donor in good health. Some libraries in this study had Jurkat cell RNA spiked in.

This clonotype was detected ten times or more. The CDR3 DNA follows: TGCGCCAGCAGCCAAGAAGATTTTATGGGGCTTCGAGGAGGTACGCAGTATTTT. This encodes CASSQEDFMGLRGGTQYF. The V call is TRBV4-3, the J call TRBJ2-3; either TRBD1 or TRBD2 may supply D (5 bases each). The ends were cut back, 0 bases at V and 8 bases at J, with 24 bases in the middle. Per germline, CDR1 LGHNA and CDR2 YSLEER. The CDR3 spans 18 residues.

For the CDR3, the DNA is TGTGCCAGCACGCCAGGGGGCGGGTACACCGGGGAGCTGTTTTTT. Translated: CASTPGGGYTGELFF. The chain uses TRBV28 and TRBJ2-2, with TRBD1 matching over 8 bases. Germline CDR1 and CDR2: MDHEN and SYDVKM. V shed 7 bases, J shed 3 bases, and the junction held 7 bases outside the gene matches. The CDR3 extends over 15 amino acids.

The chain recombines TRBV9 with TRBJ2-3; 9 nucleotides line up with TRBD2. The junction had 19 bases not matched to a gene; V was cut back by 4 bases and J by 4 bases. CDR3 length equals 19 residues. Per the germline V gene, CDR1 is SGDLS and CDR2 is YYNGEE. The CDR3 sequence is CASSPRGAGGLTSADTQYF. DNA of the CDR3: TGTGCCAGCAGCCCCAGGGGAGCGGGGGGTCTCACTAGCGCAGATACGCAGTATTTT.

This clonotype was seen at least ten times. V and J are TRBV5-1 and TRBJ2-5; the D is unclear. The germline gives CDR1 SGHRS, CDR2 YFSETQ. This CDR3 contains 13 residues. V lost 6 bases and J 4 bases, leaving 13 bases between the germline ends. CDR3 DNA: TGCGCCAGCACCCAGAGACTGGGAGAGACCCAGTACTTC. As protein: CASTQRLGETQYF.

For this clonotype: This could be a read error, since a much larger clone is one nucleotide away. The gene calls are TRBV6-5 and TRBJ2-3; TRBD2 agrees at 9 bases. Germline values: CDR1 MNHEY, CDR2 SVGAGI. This CDR3 comprises 18 residues. The CDR3 sequence: CASSYNRLADASTDAQYF. CDR3 coding DNA: TGTGCCAGCAGTTATAATCGACTAGCGGACGCTAGCACAGATGCGCAGTATTTT.

Ten or more counts support this clonotype. This rearrangement joins TRBV20-1 to TRBJ2-7; D gene ambiguous. The CDR3 runs 12 residues. CDR1 and CDR2 from the germline V gene are DFQATT and SNEGSKA (reference sequence). Deletions cut 0 bases from V and 3 bases from J, with 6 bases between. The CDR3: CSARDFDYEQYF. Here the CDR3 DNA reads TGCAGTGCTAGAGATTTTGACTACGAGCAGTACTTC.

This rearrangement joins TRBV24-1 to TRBJ2-1; 12 bases align to TRBD2. The CDR3 spans 16 residues. Germline V gene sequence: CDR1 KGHDR, CDR2 SFDVKD. With 5 bases clipped from V and 4 bases from J, the junction kept 5 bases outside the gene matches. CDR3 region: CATSGAGTSGYNEQFF. CDR3 in DNA: TGTGCCACCAGTGGTGCCGGGACTAGCGGGTACAATGAGCAGTTCTTC.

As for this clonotype: Given the absence of the conserved phenylalanine or tryptophan at the CDR3 end, a read error is likely. The chain employs TRBV13 and TRBJ1-6; D is perhaps TRBD1 (5 bases). Per the germline V gene, CDR1 is PRHDT and CDR2 is FYEKMQ (reference sequence). This CDR3 is built from 17 residues. The CDR3 nucleotides are TGTGCCAGCAGATTAGCCGTTGGGGGCTCCTATAATTCACCCCTCCACCTT. As protein: CASRLAVGGSYNSPLHL.

This chain uses TRBV20-1 with TRBJ2-5; D is tentatively TRBD1 or TRBD2 (6 bases each). The germline CDR1 and CDR2 sequences are DFQATT and SNEGSKA (reference sequence). Trimming removed 6 bases from V and 0 bases from J, with 17 bases in between. The CDR3 has 15 residues. CDR3 sequence reads: CSAPEGGGYQETQYF. As DNA, the CDR3 is TGCAGTGCACCCGAGGGGGGAGGCTACCAAGAGACCCAGTACTTC.

A note on this clonotype: A much larger clonotype is one base distant, so this may be a read error. Since no conserved phenylalanine or tryptophan closes the CDR3, a read error is the likely cause. V and J are TRBV9 and TRBJ2-7, with 7 bases matching TRBD2. V shed 0 bases, J shed 4 bases, and the junction held 4 bases outside the gene matches. CDR1 and CDR2 from the germline V gene are SGDLS and YYNGEE. CDR3 size: 14 residues. CDR3 amino acids: CASSVAAGEYEQYS. DNA for the CDR3: TGTGCCAGCAGCGTAGCGGCGGGAGAGTACGAGCAGTACTCC.

As concerns this clonotype: Since a much larger clone is just one base distant, this may be a read error. V usage is TRBV25-1 and J usage is TRBJ2-7; D may be TRBD1 (5 bases). Germline lookup yields CDR1 MGHDK and CDR2 SYGVNS. Trimming pared 4 bases from V and 0 bases from J, leaving 13 bases between. CDR3 length equals 15 residues. As DNA, the CDR3 is TGTGCCAGCAGTGCTCCCGACAGCGTCTCCTACGAGCAGTACTTC. It codes for CASSAPDSVSYEQYF.

There are many counts of this clonotype. This sequence joins TRBV29-1 and TRBJ2-1; TRBD2 matches at 8 bases. Germline loops: CDR1 SQVTM, CDR2 ANQGSEA. Trimming took 1 base from V and 9 from J; bases not matched to a gene: 8. The CDR3 is 14 residues long. The DNA for the CDR3 is TGCAGCGTTGAAGTGCGCGGGGGGCCGTTTGAGCAGTTCTTC. Protein: CSVEVRGGPFEQFF.

This clonotype was recorded a few times. This chain joins TRBV27 and TRBJ2-3, with TRBD2 matching over 12 bases. The CDR3 sequence is 18 residues long. Looked up from germline, CDR1 is MNHEY and CDR2 is SMNVEV (reference sequence). V lost 4 bases to trimming and J lost 2 bases; unmatched junction nucleotides: 10. CDR3 residues: CASSSRDRTSGITDTQYF. DNA for the CDR3: TGTGCCAGCAGTTCCCGCGATAGGACTAGCGGGATCACAGATACGCAGTATTTT.

This clonotype was counted only a few times. The chain links TRBV19 to TRBJ2-7; 10 bases agree with TRBD1. The CDR3 loop spans 15 amino acids. The V and J ends lost 3 bases and 3 bases, in that order; junction bases with no gene match: 5. Germline V lookup: CDR1 LNHDA, CDR2 SQIVND (reference sequence). The CDR3 nucleotides read TGTGCCAGTAGTATCGGAGGGACAGGGGTCTACGAGCAGTACTTC. Translation: CASSIGGTGVYEQYF.

CDR3 in amino acids: CASSFGLAGGWGTDTQYF. The CDR3 DNA sequence: TGTGCCAGCAGCTTCGGACTAGCGGGAGGGTGGGGCACAGATACGCAGTATTTT. The chain carries TRBV7-2 and TRBJ2-3, with 15 positions matching TRBD2. The germline CDR1 and CDR2 sequences are SGHTA and FQGNSA. Trimming at V came to 3 bases and at J to 1 base, leaving 5 bases not matched to a gene. The CDR3 length is 18 residues.

This clonotype was observed at least ten times. V usage is TRBV4-2 and J usage is TRBJ1-2; a weak D match, TRBD1 (5 bases). The CDR3 spans 16 residues. The germline V and J ends were trimmed by 0 bases and 6 bases, with 17 bases remaining between them. Germline values: CDR1 LGHNA, CDR2 YNFKEQ. CDR3 DNA: TGTGCCAGCAGCCAAGATTACCGGGACGACTGGAATGGCTACACCTTC. It codes for CASSQDYRDDWNGYTF.

Only a few counts were recorded for this clonotype. Just one base apart from a much larger clone, this may be a read error. This chain joins TRBV25-1 and TRBJ2-7; D is ambiguous. From germline, CDR1 is MGHDK and CDR2 SYGVNS. V shed 5 bases and J shed 1 base, with 9 bases lying between them. This CDR3 is 13 amino acids long. CDR3 protein: CASSKAGSYEQYF. In nucleotides, the CDR3 is TGTGCCAGCAGTAAGGCAGGTTCCTACGAGCAGTACTTC.

This clonotype was observed a few times. J is TRBJ1-5 and V is TRBV6-4, with D possibly TRBD1 on 5 matching bases. CDR3 length equals 15 residues. Looked up from germline, CDR1 is MRHNA and CDR2 is SNTAGT. V was pared by 3 bases and J by 1 base, with 10 bases between. This CDR3 reads CASSDVGASNQPQHF. The DNA of the CDR3 is TGTGCCAGCAGTGATGTAGGGGCCAGCAATCAGCCCCAGCATTTT.

This clonotype turned up a few times. This rearrangement joins TRBV5-5 to TRBJ1-5; 7 bases are shared with TRBD1. Trimming took 0 bases from V and 5 from J; bases not matched to a gene: 2. The CDR3 has 14 amino acids. Germline CDR1 and CDR2: SGHKS and YYEKEE (reference sequence). The CDR3 loop is CASSLEQGYQPQHF. The CDR3 DNA follows: TGTGCCAGCAGCTTGGAACAGGGGTATCAGCCCCAGCATTTT.

The V gene is TRBV28, the J gene TRBJ1-4; maybe TRBD1 (6 bases). The CDR3 is 14 amino acids. Trimming removed 3 bases at V and 7 bases at J, with 12 bases between. Germline V gives CDR1 MDHEN, CDR2 SYDVKM. CDR3 nucleotides: TGTGCCAGCAGTTTTATGGGGGCTGGTGAAAAACTGTTTTTT. Its translation is CASSFMGAGEKLFF.

This clonotype occurred many times. The V gene is TRBV20-1, the J gene TRBJ1-1, with D unresolved. The germline V gene has CDR1 DFQATT and CDR2 SNEGSKA (reference sequence). V lost 2 bases to trimming and J lost 4 bases, with 17 bases between them. This CDR3 is 15 amino acids long. CDR3 coding DNA: TGCAGTGCTAGATTTGCCGGGAATGGGATCACTGAAGCTTTCTTT. Amino acids: CSARFAGNGITEAFF.

The sample holds a few counts of this clonotype. This chain connects TRBV12-3 or TRBV12-4 to TRBJ2-1; weak D call: TRBD1 (6 bases). The CDR3 is 13 residues long. V shed 8 bases and J shed 0 bases, with 8 bases lying between them. CDR3 sequence (DNA): TGTGCCAGCCGGGACAACTCCTACAATGAGCAGTTCTTC. It codes for CASRDNSYNEQFF.

This clonotype was counted ten times or more. The chain combines TRBV20-1 with TRBJ2-7, with D perhaps TRBD2 (5 bases). Trimming took off 1 base at V and 6 bases at J, with 10 bases between the two ends. The germline CDR1 and CDR2 sequences are DFQATT and SNEGSKA (reference sequence). This CDR3 is built from 12 residues. The DNA of the CDR3 is TGCAGTGCTAGAGGTGACGGACTCGAGCAGTACTTC. Translated: CSARGDGLEQYF.

This clonotype was seen a handful of times. The chain couples TRBV15 to TRBJ2-2, with unresolved D. The CDR3 runs 13 residues. Germline values: CDR1 LNHNV, CDR2 YYDKDF (reference sequence). V lost 1 base and J 6 bases, leaving 6 bases between the germline ends. The CDR3: CATSRVLPGELFF. The CDR3 bases are TGTGCCACCAGCAGAGTTTTACCCGGGGAGCTGTTTTTT. Full variable domain (missing parts from reference TRBV15 and TRBJ2-2): DAMVIQNPRYQVTQFGKPVTLSCSQTLNHNVMYWYQQKSSQAPKLLFHYYDKDFNNEADTPDNFQSRRPNTSFCFLDIRSPGLGDTAMYLCATSRVLPGELFFGEGSRLTVL.

This clonotype occurred a few times. The rearrangement joins TRBV7-3 to TRBJ2-7; possibly TRBD1 for D (7 bases). The V and J ends lost 3 bases and 5 bases respectively, with 14 bases between them. The V gene's germline CDR1 is SGHTA and CDR2 FQGTGA. There are 14 residues in the CDR3. CDR3: CASSFGTAGDEQYF. The CDR3 DNA is TGTGCCAGCAGCTTCGGGACAGCGGGCGACGAGCAGTACTTC.